This T cell receptor (beta chain) appears in the sequencing data of a study of T-cell reconstitution after alpha-beta-depleted transplantation in children. During its preparation, the TCRbeta library received unique molecular identifiers. Each CDR3 protein gets one entry after TCRdb re-called the PCR reads with MiXCR. The sample has fewer than 550,000 distinct CDR3 sequences; roughly 10% are singletons. Germline values: CDR1 MNHEY, CDR2 SVGAGI. The CDR3 consists of 15 residues. Trimming removed 0 bases at V and 0 bases at J, with 8 bases between. This clonotype was detected a few times. This chain uses TRBV6-5 with TRBJ1-2, with D perhaps TRBD1 (6 bases). The material sequenced was PBMCs, mostly from graft donor cells, taken 180 days after TCRalphabeta/CD19-depleted stem cell transplant. This clonotype originated in a female patient under 10 years old who had a stem cell transplant for aplastic anemia, so the T cells may come from the graft donor. The CDR3 DNA reads as TGTGCCAGCAGTTACTCGGACAGAACTAACTATGGCTACACCTTC. Translating gives CASSYSDRTNYGYTF.